A single sample gave rise to the 15 T cell receptor beta chains below, sequenced in a study of Ad26.COV2.S vaccination and SARS-CoV-2 variants. The treatment here: some 19 received Ad26.COV2.S at low or high dose, single or two shots; 5 received placebo; per-sample allocation not given. Samples came from day 63 after the first vaccine or placebo injection. Using immunoSEQ multiplex PCR, the repertoire was profiled, and TCRdb retains in-frame clones only, with some absent. The sample lists roughly 350,000 clones; less than 90% were seen once. The sequencing used peripheral blood, collected in a trial of Ad26.COV2.S vaccine versus placebo. The source of these receptors is a person between 18 and 59 years old who received the Ad26.COV2.S COVID-19 vaccine or a placebo.

The rearrangement joins TRBV25-1 to TRBJ2-2, with D maybe TRBD1 (6 bases). The CDR3 length is 17 residues. Germline V gives CDR1 MGHDK, CDR2 SYGVNS. The ends were cut back, 2 bases at V and 5 bases at J, with 18 bases in the middle. The CDR3 sequence is CASSEGRGRTGTGELFF. CDR3 in DNA: TGTGCCAGCAGTGAAGGTAGAGGGCGTACAGGGACCGGGGAGCTGTTTTTT.

The rearrangement links TRBV30 to TRBJ1-6, with TRBD1 identical over 8 bases. The CDR3 covers 14 residues. V shed 8 bases, J shed 10 bases, and the junction held 13 bases outside the gene matches. CDR1 is GTSNPN, CDR2 SVGIG, per germline (reference sequence). CDR3 coding DNA: TGTGCCCGAGGGCAGGGGGCGAGTAAATCACCCCTCCACTTT. It encodes CARGQGASKSPLHF.

This rearrangement joins TRBV11-2 to TRBJ1-1, with TRBD1 matching over 8 bases. The CDR3 contains 19 residues. CDR1 is SGHAT and CDR2 is FQNNGV in the germline V gene. J was trimmed by 5 bases and V by 3 bases; bases with no gene match: 20. CDR3 amino acids: CASSFPVGQAAGIWTEAFF. In DNA, the CDR3 is TGTGCCAGCAGCTTCCCTGTGGGACAGGCGGCTGGGATCTGGACTGAAGCTTTCTTT.

The chain recombines TRBV7-9 with TRBJ1-2; D might be TRBD1 (5 bases). This CDR3 is 18 amino acids long. The germline V gene encodes CDR1 SEHNR and CDR2 FQNEAQ (reference sequence). Trimming took 5 bases from V and 8 from J, leaving 30 bases between them. The CDR3 DNA is TGTGCCAGCAGCCAAACGAACCGATCAGGGCCGGCAGGGTGGGGCTACACCTTC. Translation: CASSQTNRSGPAGWGYTF.

The chain uses TRBV28 and TRBJ1-2, with TRBD1 matching over 8 bases. This CDR3 comprises 14 residues. CDR1 and CDR2 (germline): MDHEN, SYDVKM. Germline trimming cut 5 bases from V and 7 bases from J; bases unmatched to any gene: 9. The CDR3 nucleotides read TGTGCCAGCAGTATCCCACTGACAGGGGCTGGCTACACCTTC. It yields the protein CASSIPLTGAGYTF.

V and J are TRBV29-1 and TRBJ2-2; no clear D. The germline gives CDR1 SQVTM, CDR2 ANQGSEA. The V and J ends lost 5 bases and 7 bases respectively, with 20 bases between them. The CDR3 spans 15 residues. The CDR3 sequence: CSVSRISDIGGELFF. The CDR3, as DNA: TGCAGCGTTTCAAGAATATCCGACATCGGCGGGGAGCTGTTTTTT.

The chain uses TRBV19 and TRBJ1-2; unclear D gene. The CDR3 has 15 residues. Germline loops: CDR1 LNHDA, CDR2 SQIVND (reference sequence). V dropped 5 bases and J dropped 3 bases, with 16 bases sitting between them. The CDR3 coding sequence is TGTGCCAGTAGTTCTACGAGGGTTAGTGACTATGGCTACACCTTC. This codes for CASSSTRVSDYGYTF.

The rearrangement links TRBV10-3 to TRBJ2-1, with a possible D match to TRBD2 (5 bases). The CDR3 is 13 residues long. Germline lookup yields CDR1 ENHRY and CDR2 SYGVKD. V was trimmed by 10 bases and J by 8 bases, leaving 18 bases between them. The CDR3 DNA reads TGTGCCACCGCAGAAGCTAGCCCCCATGAGCAGTTCTTC. Translation: CATAEASPHEQFF.

Details on this clone: Compared with germline, one end of the junction differs, possibly owing to a read error. J is TRBJ2-1 and V is TRBV11-3; 9 nucleotides match TRBD1. Germline lookup yields CDR1 SGHNT and CDR2 YENEEA. This CDR3 is built from 15 residues. The CDR3 DNA sequence: TGTGCCAGCAGCTTAGCAGGGACAGGGTACAGTGAGCAGTTCTTC. Amino acids: CASSLAGTGYSEQFF.

The V and J genes are TRBV29-1 and TRBJ2-2, with 7 bases aligning to TRBD1. The CDR3 contains 12 residues. V lost 6 bases, J lost 7 bases, and 5 bases stayed unmatched. Germline CDR1 is SQVTM and CDR2 is ANQGSEA. CDR3 amino acids: CSVDRVGGELFF. The CDR3 region has the DNA TGCAGCGTAGACAGGGTGGGCGGGGAGCTGTTTTTT.

This rearrangement joins TRBV6-1 to TRBJ1-1, with D possibly matching TRBD1 (6 bases). V gave up 1 base and J gave up 4 bases, with 10 bases separating them. This CDR3 has 14 residues. CDR1 is MNHNS, CDR2 SASEGT, per germline. The CDR3 region has the DNA TGTGCCAGCAGTGAAGTCAGGGGCATCACTGAAGCTTTCTTT. Protein sequence: CASSEVRGITEAFF.

This clone was seen only a few times. The CDR3 nucleotides are TGTGCCAGCAGCGATCAGACACTCTTCACCTTC. It translates to CASSDQTLFTF. The gene calls are TRBV9 and TRBJ1-2; D call uncertain. This CDR3 has 11 amino acids. Trimming pared 3 bases from V and 13 bases from J, leaving 13 bases between. Per the germline V gene, CDR1 is SGDLS and CDR2 is YYNGEE.

The chain joins TRBV6-2 or TRBV6-3 to TRBJ1-5, with a possible D match to TRBD1 (5 bases). Germline CDR1 and CDR2: MNHEY and SVGEGT. CDR3 size: 15 residues. V was clipped by 5 bases and J by 2 bases, with 13 bases between them. CDR3 sequence: CASSMEGFGNQPQHF. The CDR3 coding sequence is TGTGCCAGCAGTATGGAGGGGTTCGGCAATCAGCCCCAGCATTTT.

The CDR3 DNA is TGTGCCAGCAGCGCAGCGGGGGCAAGGGAGACCCAGTACTTC. Its translation: CASSAAGARETQYF. J is TRBJ2-5 and V is TRBV7-3; 8 positions match TRBD2. Germline lookup yields CDR1 SGHTA and CDR2 FQGTGA. CDR3 length: 14 amino acids. V lost 5 bases, J lost 5 bases, and 7 bases stayed unmatched.

This clone was counted a single time. The CDR3 bases are TGTGCCAGCAGCCTCAGCCTTAGCGGGAGGCTTGGCATTCAGTACTTC. Translation gives CASSLSLSGRLGIQYF. V and J are TRBV7-2 and TRBJ2-4; TRBD2 matches at 10 bases. V was clipped by 5 bases and J by 9 bases; unmatched bases: 13. The CDR3 has 16 residues. Germline V gene sequence: CDR1 SGHTA, CDR2 FQGNSA.